The next 19 T cell receptor beta chains were all read from a single sample in a study of OX40 agonist ivuxolimab in advanced cancers. Profiled with immunoSEQ multiplex PCR; TCRdb holds only in-frame clones, not every one. The sample has about 31,000 clones; approximately 80% are singletons. The sample in question was CD4+ or CD8+ T cells sorted from blood, obtained in a trial of the OX40 agonist ivuxolimab. These receptors were taken from an adult with an advanced solid tumor such as melanoma, head and neck, liver or kidney cancer.

J is TRBJ1-1 and V is TRBV28; TRBD1 agrees at 11 bases. CDR1 MDHEN and CDR2 SYDVKM come from the germline V gene. The CDR3 sequence is 15 residues long. V was clipped by 10 bases and J by 4 bases; unmatched bases: 11. The CDR3 sequence is CATGQGARGSTEAFF. The CDR3, as DNA: TGTGCCACCGGACAGGGGGCGAGGGGTTCCACTGAAGCTTTCTTT.

CDR3 sequence (DNA): TGTGCCAGCAGCCAAGGATATCCCTACAGGGGTTTGTTCATGAACACTGAAGCTTTCTTT. This sequence encodes CASSQGYPYRGLFMNTEAFF. This chain links TRBV14 with TRBJ1-1; 7 nucleotides match TRBD1. The CDR3 is 20 residues long. The germline CDR1 and CDR2 sequences are SGHDN and FVKESK. V shed 1 base and J 0 bases; nucleotides not matched to a gene: 17.

The sample holds one count of this clone. The chain couples TRBV7-2 to TRBJ2-5; 7 positions agree with TRBD2. The CDR3 length is 14 residues. V was clipped by 6 bases and J by 2 bases; unmatched bases: 6. Germline assignment: CDR1 SGHTA and CDR2 FQGNSA. CDR3 in amino acids: CASRGGLGQETQYF. In nucleotides, the CDR3 is TGTGCCAGCAGGGGAGGGTTGGGGCAAGAGACCCAGTACTTC.

The rearrangement uses TRBV6-5 and TRBJ1-2; D is unresolved. The CDR3 has 13 amino acids. Germline CDR1 MNHEY, CDR2 SVGAGI. The V end lost 1 base, the J end lost 4 bases, and 7 bases lay between the germline ends. This CDR3 reads CASSYYGVYGYTF. In nucleotides, the CDR3 is TGTGCCAGCAGTTACTATGGGGTCTATGGCTACACCTTC.

The chain joins TRBV10-3 to TRBJ1-5; possible D gene TRBD1, 5 bases. CDR1 and CDR2 from the germline V gene are ENHRY and SYGVKD. V lost 4 bases to trimming and J lost 5 bases, with 9 bases between them. The CDR3 contains 13 residues. The CDR3 loop is CAISGEGYQPQHF. The CDR3 DNA follows: TGTGCCATCAGTGGAGAGGGGTATCAGCCCCAGCATTTT.

This clone turned up a few times. This sequence joins TRBV27 and TRBJ2-2; possible D gene TRBD2, 5 bases. Germline V lookup: CDR1 MNHEY, CDR2 SMNVEV (reference sequence). The CDR3 covers 16 residues. V shed 2 bases and J shed 3 bases, with 13 bases lying between them. The CDR3 reads CASSLGSGIHTGELFF. The DNA of the CDR3 is TGTGCCAGCAGTTTAGGATCGGGGATCCACACCGGGGAGCTGTTTTTT.

The rearrangement joins TRBV27 to TRBJ2-3; 10 nucleotides match TRBD2. The V segment lost 5 bases and the J segment 3 bases; nucleotides outside the gene matches: 2. The CDR3 sequence is 14 residues long. Germline V lookup: CDR1 MNHEY, CDR2 SMNVEV (reference sequence). The CDR3 loop reads CASSELAGTDTQYF. The CDR3 coding sequence is TGTGCCAGCAGTGAACTAGCGGGAACAGATACGCAGTATTTT.

The table lists this clone with a count of one. The CDR3 loop is CAWRLATYNEQFF. In nucleotides, the CDR3 is TGTGCCTGGAGACTAGCAACCTACAATGAGCAGTTCTTC. The chain couples TRBV30 to TRBJ2-1; tentative D call: TRBD2 (6 bases). Trimming stripped 3 bases from V and 2 bases from J, with 8 bases between. Germline CDR1 GTSNPN, CDR2 SVGIG (reference sequence). The CDR3 sequence is 13 residues long.

This rearrangement joins TRBV11-2 to TRBJ2-1; a possible D gene is TRBD1 (5 bases). V was trimmed by 3 bases and J by 4 bases, leaving 13 bases between them. The CDR3 runs 15 residues. The germline V gene encodes CDR1 SGHAT and CDR2 FQNNGV. CDR3 DNA sequence: TGTGCCAGCAGCTTTGTAGGGGTGGGATACAATGAGCAGTTCTTC. Translation gives CASSFVGVGYNEQFF. The full variable domain, with the rest looked up from reference TRBV11-2 and TRBJ2-1, is EAGVAQSPRYKIIEKRQSVAFWCNPISGHATLYWYQQILGQGPKLLIQFQNNGVVDDSQLPKDRFSAERLKGVDSTLKIQPAKLEDSAVYLCASSFVGVGYNEQFFGPGTRLTVL.

The gene calls are TRBV6-1 and TRBJ2-5; D not resolved. V shed 5 bases and J shed 2 bases, with 9 bases lying between them. CDR3 length: 13 amino acids. Germline CDR1 and CDR2: MNHNS and SASEGT. The CDR3 sequence is CASSPRGQETQYF. The CDR3 region has the DNA TGTGCCAGCAGTCCCCGTGGTCAAGAGACCCAGTACTTC.

The chain has TRBV15 and TRBJ2-2; 7 nucleotides line up with TRBD2. The CDR3 length is 15 residues. The J segment lost 7 bases and the V segment lost 2 bases, leaving 7 bases of the junction unmatched. In germline, CDR1 is LNHNV, CDR2 YYDKDF (reference sequence). The CDR3 DNA follows: TGTGCCACCAGCAGAAGAGGTGGGAGGGTCGGGGAGCTGTTTTTT. Protein: CATSRRGGRVGELFF. The full variable domain, completed using reference TRBV15 and TRBJ2-2, is DAMVIQNPRYQVTQFGKPVTLSCSQTLNHNVMYWYQQKSSQAPKLLFHYYDKDFNNEADTPDNFQSRRPNTSFCFLDIRSPGLGDTAMYLCATSRRGGRVGELFFGEGSRLTVL.

This chain joins TRBV7-2 and TRBJ1-2, with TRBD1 matching over 8 bases. Germline values: CDR1 SGHTA, CDR2 FQGNSA. The CDR3 is 14 residues long. V shed 5 bases and J 4 bases; nucleotides not matched to a gene: 6. The CDR3 DNA reads TGTGCCAGCAGCGGTGACAGGGGTAGCTATGGCTACACCTTC. This translates into CASSGDRGSYGYTF.

The J gene is TRBJ2-1, the V gene TRBV28; D perhaps matches TRBD2 (6 bases). V was pared by 1 base and J by 10 bases, with 11 bases between. The CDR3 runs to 13 residues. CDR1 and CDR2 from the germline V gene are MDHEN and SYDVKM. CDR3: CASSLLGGREQFF. DNA for the CDR3: TGTGCCAGCAGTTTATTGGGGGGACGGGAGCAGTTCTTC.

The rearrangement uses TRBV13 and TRBJ2-3; D ambiguous. Germline V gene lookup returns CDR1 PRHDT and CDR2 FYEKMQ (reference sequence). The CDR3 is 14 residues long. Deletions cut 5 bases from V and 0 bases from J, with 9 bases between. The CDR3 is CASSTRRSTDTQYF. The CDR3, as DNA: TGTGCCAGCAGCACCCGACGGAGCACAGATACGCAGTATTTT.

This sequence joins TRBV7-2 and TRBJ2-1; D gene uncertain. The ends were cut back, 1 base at V and 7 bases at J, with 11 bases in the middle. The CDR3 contains 14 residues. The V gene's germline CDR1 is SGHTA and CDR2 FQGNSA. The CDR3 DNA is TGTGCCAGCAGCTTAGAACTCGACCGTAATGAGCAGTTCTTC. Protein sequence: CASSLELDRNEQFF.

The chain joins TRBV30 to TRBJ2-7; 8 bases fit TRBD1. There are 11 residues in the CDR3. Germline-derived CDR1 and CDR2 are GTSNPN and SVGIG (reference sequence). V lost 5 bases and J lost 6; bases outside the gene matches: 3. The CDR3 protein is CAWDRGGEQYF. In DNA form, the CDR3 reads TGTGCCTGGGACAGGGGAGGCGAGCAGTACTTC. The full variable domain, its missing parts supplied by reference TRBV30 and TRBJ2-7, is SQTIHQWPATLVQPVGSPLSLECTVEGTSNPNLYWYRQAAGRGLQLLFYSVGIGQISSEVPQNLSASRPQDRQFILSSKKLLLSDSGFYLCAWDRGGEQYFGPGTRLTVT.

The chain employs TRBV5-1 and TRBJ1-1; 7 bases fit TRBD1. V lost 4 bases to trimming and J lost 4 bases; unmatched junction nucleotides: 7. The CDR3 is 14 amino acids. Germline CDR1 and CDR2: SGHRS and YFSETQ. For the CDR3, the DNA is TGCGCCAGCAGCACGCGACAGGGAGGCACTGAAGCTTTCTTT. Translation gives CASSTRQGGTEAFF.

This clone turned up a few times. The rearrangement uses TRBV15 and TRBJ2-7, with D uncertain. There are 13 residues in the CDR3. V lost 0 bases, J lost 3 bases, and 6 bases lay in between. The germline CDR1 and CDR2 sequences are LNHNV and YYDKDF (reference sequence). CDR3 bases: TGTGCCACCAGCAGAGATCTGAGCTACGAGCAGTACTTC. This gives the protein CATSRDLSYEQYF.

The CDR3 reads CARGGGSVDTGELFF. As DNA, the CDR3 is TGTGCCCGGGGGGGCGGGAGCGTGGACACCGGGGAGCTGTTTTTT. The rearrangement joins TRBV6-1 to TRBJ2-2; 8 nucleotides line up with TRBD2. The CDR3 has 15 amino acids. Trimming at V came to 11 bases and at J to 3 bases, leaving 11 bases not matched to a gene. In germline, CDR1 is MNHNS, CDR2 SASEGT.